The 30 T cell receptor beta chains presented below share a single source sample, sequenced in a study of human T cells and chemical hapten exposure. TCRdb fed the RACE reads into MiXCR, producing one record per CDR3 protein. The data contain some 89,000 distinct CDR3 sequences, roughly a quarter of them seen just once; the ten biggest clones take up 10%. The time point: patch test 3, about 24 weeks after DPC sensitization. Treatment denoted: therapeutic diphenylcyclopropenone sensitization with weekly scalp DPC. The sequences come from whole blood, collected in connection with sensitization to the hapten diphenylcyclopropenone (DPC). Source of these receptors: a man aged 35 to 55 with alopecia areata. Some clones in this sample may be carry-over from other donors' samples.

The chain is built from TRBV2 and TRBJ1-5; D call uncertain. From germline, CDR1 is SNHLY and CDR2 FYNNEI. The ends were cut back, 8 bases at V and 1 base at J, with 9 bases in the middle. This CDR3 contains 13 residues. The CDR3 nucleotides are TGTGCCAGCTCTGATTTCAGCAATCAGCCCCAGCATTTT. Its translation: CASSDFSNQPQHF.

This clonotype turned up a few times. This chain uses TRBV7-3 with TRBJ2-5, with TRBD2 matching 8 bases. This CDR3 region has 16 residues. Germline V gives CDR1 SGHTA, CDR2 FQGTGA. V shed 4 bases, J shed 5 bases, and the junction held 12 bases outside the gene matches. The DNA of the CDR3 is TGTGCCAGCAGCTACGCAAGCGGGAGTGCTCGGGAGACCCAGTACTTC. Residues: CASSYASGSARETQYF.

This clonotype has more than one count but fewer than ten. The chain is built from TRBV11-2 and TRBJ2-3, with TRBD2 matching 10 bases. The CDR3 is 16 amino acids. The germline gives CDR1 SGHAT, CDR2 FQNNGV. V was clipped by 0 bases and J by 3 bases; unmatched bases: 3. The CDR3 is CASSLDLAGGTDTQYF. DNA of the CDR3: TGTGCCAGCAGCTTAGATTTAGCGGGAGGTACAGATACGCAGTATTTT.

The CDR3 reads CASSPWGDGYEQYF. CDR3 in DNA: TGTGCCAGCAGTCCCTGGGGGGACGGCTACGAGCAGTACTTC. The chain joins TRBV28 to TRBJ2-7, with TRBD2 as a possible D gene (6 bases). CDR3 length equals 14 residues. Trimming stripped 5 bases from V and 3 bases from J, with 14 bases between. Germline V gives CDR1 MDHEN, CDR2 SYDVKM.

This clonotype was detected only a few times. The chain is built from TRBV7-2 and TRBJ2-5, with a tentative D call TRBD2 (5 bases). This CDR3 has 15 amino acids. Germline V gene sequence: CDR1 SGHTA, CDR2 FQGNSA. With 3 bases removed from V and 0 bases from J, the gap between germline ends came to 11 bases. In DNA, the CDR3 is TGTGCCAGCAGCTTCAGCGGCGCATACCAAGAGACCCAGTACTTC. Translating it yields CASSFSGAYQETQYF. The variable domain in full, completed from reference TRBV7-2 and TRBJ2-5, reads GAGVSQSPSNKVTEKGKDVELRCDPISGHTALYWYRQSLGQGLEFLIYFQGNSAPDKSGLPSDRFSAERTGGSVSTLTIQRTQQEDSAVYLCASSFSGAYQETQYFGPGTRLLVL.

A few counts support this clonotype. The chain uses TRBV6-5 and TRBJ2-3; 10 nucleotides line up with TRBD2. Germline values: CDR1 MNHEY, CDR2 SVGAGI. CDR3 size: 16 residues. V gave up 2 bases and J gave up 6 bases; unmatched junction bases: 8. DNA of the CDR3: TGTGCCAGCAGTTACGACAGCGGGAGGGCCAGGGATACGCAGTATTTT. Its translation: CASSYDSGRARDTQYF.

The chain combines TRBV5-1 with TRBJ2-5, with a weak D call TRBD1 (5 bases). Trimming left V 1 base short and J 2 bases short, with 21 bases between. This CDR3 has 18 amino acids. Germline V gene sequence: CDR1 SGHRS, CDR2 YFSETQ. CDR3 region: CASSLMGPAGSGQETQYF. CDR3 bases: TGCGCCAGCAGCTTGATGGGGCCTGCAGGGTCCGGACAAGAGACCCAGTACTTC.

V and J are TRBV4-3 and TRBJ1-1; D gene uncertain. The CDR3 runs to 13 residues. Trimming removed 2 bases at V and 6 bases at J, with 10 bases between. Per germline, CDR1 LGHNA and CDR2 YSLEER. The CDR3 loop reads CASSQLPGSEAFF. CDR3 DNA sequence: TGCGCCAGCAGCCAACTGCCGGGCTCTGAAGCTTTCTTT.

V gene TRBV12-3 or TRBV12-4 combines with J gene TRBJ2-6; no clear D. V gave up 5 bases and J gave up 0 bases, with 5 bases separating them. The CDR3 has 14 residues. This CDR3 reads CASSIYSGANVLTF. The DNA for the CDR3 is TGTGCCAGCAGTATATACTCTGGGGCCAACGTCCTGACTTTC.

The chain couples TRBV12-3 or TRBV12-4 to TRBJ2-3, with 11 bases that match TRBD2. The CDR3 loop spans 15 amino acids. Trimming cost V 6 bases and J 5 bases; bases outside gene matches: 7. CDR3 bases: TGTGCCAGCAGCCTGACTAGCGGGATGAGAGATACGCAGTATTTT. Translated: CASSLTSGMRDTQYF.

The chain couples TRBV29-1 to TRBJ1-1; D not certain. The CDR3 runs 12 residues. The germline V gene encodes CDR1 SQVTM and CDR2 ANQGSEA. Trimming stripped 7 bases from V and 0 bases from J, with 9 bases between. The CDR3 reads CSAVTMNTEAFF. The CDR3 DNA follows: TGCAGCGCCGTGACTATGAACACTGAAGCTTTCTTT.

The chain is built from TRBV27 and TRBJ2-7; a possible D gene is TRBD2 (5 bases). The V gene lost 3 bases and the J gene lost 10 bases, with 16 bases spanning the gap. Germline V gene sequence: CDR1 MNHEY, CDR2 SMNVEV (reference sequence). The CDR3 runs 13 residues. In DNA, the CDR3 is TGTGCCAGCAGTTTTTCCGGACTGTCAGGACAGTACTTC. Translation: CASSFSGLSGQYF.

The V and J genes are TRBV5-5 and TRBJ1-1; no clear D gene. The CDR3 consists of 14 residues. Germline V CDR1 and CDR2: SGHKS, YYEKEE (reference sequence). The V end lost 0 bases, the J end lost 2 bases, and 8 bases lay between the germline ends. The DNA for the CDR3 is TGTGCCAGCAGCTTGGTGACAACAAACACTGAAGCTTTCTTT. As protein: CASSLVTTNTEAFF. The entire variable domain, with the rest obtained from reference TRBV5-5 and TRBJ1-1, is as follows: DAGVTQSPTHLIKTRGQQVTLRCSPISGHKSVSWYQQVLGQGPQFIFQYYEKEERGRGNFPDRFSARQFPNYSSELNVNALLLGDSALYLCASSLVTTNTEAFFGQGTRLTVV.

This clonotype has more than one count but fewer than ten. The chain uses TRBV20-1 and TRBJ1-2, with D unclear. This CDR3 comprises 16 residues. Trimming removed 3 bases at V and 3 bases at J, with 20 bases between. Germline CDR1 and CDR2: DFQATT and SNEGSKA (reference sequence). CDR3 nucleotides: TGCAGTGCTAGTAACCCACGACGGGGTAGGGACTATGGCTACACCTTC. This encodes CSASNPRRGRDYGYTF.

The chain couples TRBV6-6 to TRBJ1-2; 11 nucleotides agree with TRBD1. The CDR3 sequence is 15 residues long. In germline, CDR1 is MNHNY, CDR2 SVGAGI (reference sequence). J lost 6 bases, V lost 6 bases, and 9 bases had no gene match. This CDR3 reads CASSHPGTGGDGYTF. CDR3 coding DNA: TGTGCCAGCAGCCACCCCGGGACAGGGGGGGATGGCTACACCTTC.

The chain joins TRBV15 to TRBJ1-1; 8 bases match TRBD1. V lost 0 bases to trimming and J lost 10 bases; unmatched junction nucleotides: 7. The CDR3 contains 14 residues. The germline gives CDR1 LNHNV, CDR2 YYDKDF (reference sequence). The CDR3 loop reads CATSRDPGGGRAFF. CDR3 in DNA: TGTGCCACCAGCAGAGATCCAGGGGGCGGGCGAGCTTTCTTT.

About this clonotype itself: One junction end does not reproduce the germline sequence, and a read error may be involved. The V gene is TRBV12-3 or TRBV12-4, the J gene TRBJ2-5; TRBD1 matches at 7 bases. The CDR3 covers 13 residues. The CDR3 sequence is CASTLTNRGTQYF. CDR3 coding DNA: TGTGCCAGCACTTTAACTAACAGGGGGACCCAGTACTTC.

This clonotype was counted a few times. The CDR3 DNA reads TGTGCCAGCAGCGTAGATGGTAGGGGACAGAACTACGAGCAGTACTTC. The encoded protein is CASSVDGRGQNYEQYF. V and J are TRBV13 and TRBJ2-7; 7 positions match TRBD1. Germline V gives CDR1 PRHDT, CDR2 FYEKMQ (reference sequence). This CDR3 contains 16 residues. Trimming took 5 bases from V and 3 from J; bases not matched to a gene: 13.

This chain joins TRBV27 and TRBJ2-4; 8 nucleotides line up with TRBD2. Per the germline V gene, CDR1 is MNHEY and CDR2 is SMNVEV (reference sequence). The V segment lost 5 bases and the J segment 5 bases; nucleotides outside the gene matches: 11. The CDR3 totals 16 residues. The CDR3 sequence: CASSPTSATPQNIQYF. The CDR3 coding sequence is TGTGCCAGCAGTCCGACTAGCGCAACGCCTCAAAACATTCAGTACTTC.

This clonotype has only a few counts. CDR3 nucleotide sequence: TGTGCCAGCAGTTTTGCGGGATTTAGTGAGCAGTACTTC. Translated, it gives CASSFAGFSEQYF. The J gene is TRBJ2-7, the V gene TRBV12-3 or TRBV12-4; possible D gene TRBD2, 6 bases. V lost 3 bases and J 7 bases, leaving 13 bases between the germline ends. The CDR3 has 13 residues.

This clonotype was seen once. J is TRBJ1-1 and V is TRBV5-4; 7 positions match TRBD1. Per the germline V gene, CDR1 is SGHNT and CDR2 is YYREEE (reference sequence). Trimming removed 0 bases from V and 0 bases from J; junction bases left unmatched: 8. The CDR3 spans 17 residues. CDR3 sequence: CASSLAGQGGLNTEAFF. CDR3 bases: TGTGCCAGCAGCTTGGCCGGGCAGGGGGGTTTGAACACTGAAGCTTTCTTT.

This clonotype was recorded a few times. The rearrangement links TRBV6-6 to TRBJ2-1, with TRBD1 matching 7 bases. The germline CDR1 and CDR2 sequences are MNHNY and SVGAGI (reference sequence). With V trimmed by 2 bases and J by 8 bases, 3 bases remained unmatched. CDR3 size: 13 residues. The CDR3 spells CASSYDTGDEQFF. For the CDR3, the DNA is TGTGCCAGCAGTTACGATACAGGGGATGAGCAGTTCTTC.

The table lists this clonotype with a few counts. The chain joins TRBV12-3 or TRBV12-4 to TRBJ2-2; possible D gene TRBD1, 6 bases. This CDR3 contains 15 residues. V was shortened by 5 bases and J by 5 bases, with 15 bases between the two germline ends. The CDR3 DNA is TGTGCCAGCAGTCTCCAGACAGGAACAACCGGGGAGCTGTTTTTT. As protein: CASSLQTGTTGELFF.

The chain links TRBV29-1 to TRBJ1-1; D possibly corresponds to TRBD1 (5 bases). This CDR3 spans 13 amino acids. The germline gives CDR1 SQVTM, CDR2 ANQGSEA. V was shortened by 7 bases and J by 0 bases, with 12 bases between the two germline ends. CDR3 coding DNA: TGCAGCGCAGCAGGGACCATGAACACTGAAGCTTTCTTT. This codes for CSAAGTMNTEAFF.

CDR3 DNA: TGTGCCAGCAGCTTGGTAGTGGGACTAGGAGACAATGAGCAGTTCTTC. This translates into CASSLVVGLGDNEQFF. The genes are TRBV5-6 and TRBJ2-1; 8 bases fit TRBD2. Germline-derived CDR1 and CDR2 are SGHDT and YYEEEE. J gave up 5 bases and V 0 bases, and 7 bases lay outside the gene matches. The CDR3 runs 16 residues.

Only a few counts were recorded for this clonotype. This sequence joins TRBV20-1 and TRBJ2-7; 16 bases fit TRBD2. This CDR3 comprises 17 residues. Germline loops: CDR1 DFQATT, CDR2 SNEGSKA (reference sequence). V gave up 3 bases and J gave up 3 bases; unmatched junction bases: 8. For the CDR3, the DNA is TGCAGTGCTAGGGGACTAGCGGGAGGGCAGCCCTACTACGAGCAGTACTTC. Protein: CSARGLAGGQPYYEQYF.

J is TRBJ1-1 and V is TRBV9; D uncertain. V shed 3 bases and J shed 3 bases, with 9 bases lying between them. Germline lookup yields CDR1 SGDLS and CDR2 YYNGEE. This CDR3 region has 13 residues. The CDR3 protein is CASSDGRDTEAFF. The DNA for the CDR3 is TGTGCCAGCAGCGACGGAAGAGACACTGAAGCTTTCTTT. The full variable domain, with the rest looked up from reference TRBV9 and TRBJ1-1, is DSGVTQTPKHLITATGQRVTLRCSPRSGDLSVYWYQQSLDQGLQFLIQYYNGEERAKGNILERFSAQQFPDLHSELNLSSLELGDSALYFCASSDGRDTEAFFGQGTRLTVV.

This chain uses TRBV20-1 with TRBJ1-5; D uncertain. From germline, CDR1 is DFQATT and CDR2 SNEGSKA (reference sequence). V was pared by 1 base and J by 5 bases, with 6 bases between. The CDR3 runs to 12 residues. The DNA for the CDR3 is TGCAGTGCTAGAGGCTGGGATCAGCCCCAGCATTTT. Its translation: CSARGWDQPQHF.

This clonotype has a handful of counts. The gene calls are TRBV18 and TRBJ1-2, with a weak D call TRBD1 (5 bases). Trimming removed 2 bases at V and 0 bases at J, with 13 bases between. In germline, CDR1 is KGHSH, CDR2 LQKENI. This CDR3 is 16 amino acids long. The CDR3 reads CASSPSGTGSNYGYTF. CDR3 nucleotides: TGTGCCAGCTCACCATCGGGAACAGGATCTAACTATGGCTACACCTTC.

This chain joins TRBV7-2 and TRBJ1-6; 8 nucleotides agree with TRBD1. Trimming took 4 bases from V and 10 from J; bases not matched to a gene: 3. CDR3 size: 13 residues. Germline V gene lookup returns CDR1 SGHTA and CDR2 FQGNSA. The CDR3 loop reads CASSYGQGSPLHF. The CDR3 nucleotides are TGTGCCAGCAGCTACGGACAGGGCTCACCCCTCCACTTT. Combining the CDR3 with reference TRBV7-2 and TRBJ1-6 gives the whole variable domain GAGVSQSPSNKVTEKGKDVELRCDPISGHTALYWYRQSLGQGLEFLIYFQGNSAPDKSGLPSDRFSAERTGGSVSTLTIQRTQQEDSAVYLCASSYGQGSPLHFGNGTRLTVT.